The rows below give T cell receptor beta chains drawn from one sample of a study of Ad26.COV2.S vaccination and SARS-CoV-2 variants. Only in-frame clones appear in the TCRdb table, and some are missing; sequencing was by immunoSEQ multiplex PCR. Among about 330,000 clones listed, under 90% were seen once. The starting material was peripheral blood, obtained in a trial of Ad26.COV2.S vaccine versus placebo. The receptor source for this set is a person between 18 and 59 years old who received the Ad26.COV2.S COVID-19 vaccine or a placebo. CDR3s include the opening cysteine and the closing phenylalanine or tryptophan. D genes are given only for firm matches. Size is omitted from some rows. Given values are once, few, many or a class for expanded clones.

V gene,clone size,J gene,D gene,CDR3 protein,CDR3 DNA
TRBV27,NA,TRBJ1-1,NA,CASTPQGWGRTEAFF,TGTGCCAGCACCCCCCAAGGGTGGGGGCGAACTGAAGCTTTCTTT
TRBV7-9,NA,TRBJ2-3,TRBD2,CASTGRGTDTQYF,TGTGCCAGCACTGGGAGGGGCACAGATACGCAGTATTTT
TRBV19,NA,TRBJ2-1,NA,CASSIWRGEDNEQFF,TGTGCCAGTAGTATATGGAGGGGCGAGGACAATGAGCAGTTCTTC
TRBV18,NA,TRBJ1-5,NA,CASSLAGDQPQHF,TGTGCCAGCTCCCTGGCGGGGGATCAGCCCCAGCATTTT
TRBV5-4,NA,TRBJ2-1,NA,CASSLGGPADEQFF,TGTGCCAGCAGCTTGGGTGGACCGGCGGATGAGCAGTTCTTC
TRBV7-8,NA,TRBJ1-5,NA,CASSLEQWDYQPQHF,TGTGCCAGCAGCTTAGAGCAATGGGATTATCAGCCCCAGCATTTT
TRBV18,NA,TRBJ2-5,TRBD1,CASSRDRGHQETQYF,TGTGCCAGCTCACGGGACAGGGGGCACCAAGAGACCCAGTACTTC
TRBV19,NA,TRBJ2-1,NA,CASRRSEVGNEQFF,TGTGCCAGTAGAAGGAGCGAGGTGGGCAATGAGCAGTTCTTC
TRBV7-8,once,TRBJ1-1,NA,CASSLRGAAVNTEAFF,TGTGCCAGCAGCTTAAGAGGGGCAGCTGTGAACACTGAAGCTTTCTTT
TRBV7-2,NA,TRBJ1-5,NA,CASSLAVGPNQPQHF,TGTGCCAGCAGCTTAGCTGTAGGCCCCAATCAGCCCCAGCATTTT
TRBV2,NA,TRBJ2-1,TRBD2,CASSEASGAYNEQFF,TGTGCCAGCAGTGAGGCTAGCGGGGCCTACAATGAGCAGTTCTTC
TRBV19,NA,TRBJ1-2,NA,CASSIVLTDYGYTF,TGTGCCAGTAGTATAGTATTGACGGACTATGGCTACACCTTC
TRBV5-1,NA,TRBJ2-3,NA,CASSGRGGADTQYF,TGCGCCAGCAGCGGACGGGGAGGCGCAGATACGCAGTATTTT
TRBV15,NA,TRBJ2-3,TRBD1,CATSSGTASTDTQYF,TGTGCCACCAGTTCCGGGACAGCCAGCACAGATACGCAGTATTTT
TRBV7-9,NA,TRBJ1-4,NA,CASSSTGIGEKLFF,TGTGCCAGCAGTTCAACAGGGATAGGTGAAAAACTGTTTTTT
TRBV7-9,few,TRBJ1-2,TRBD1,CASSMTGGGYGYTF,TGTGCCAGCAGCATGACAGGGGGTGGATATGGCTACACCTTC
TRBV2,NA,TRBJ1-4,NA,CASSESGPMGEKLFF,TGTGCCAGCAGTGAATCGGGACCCATGGGGGAAAAACTGTTTTTT
TRBV7-2,once,TRBJ2-3,TRBD2,CASSPLFSGLAGNTDTQYF,TGTGCCAGCAGCCCCTTATTCAGCGGACTAGCGGGGAACACAGATACGCAGTATTTT